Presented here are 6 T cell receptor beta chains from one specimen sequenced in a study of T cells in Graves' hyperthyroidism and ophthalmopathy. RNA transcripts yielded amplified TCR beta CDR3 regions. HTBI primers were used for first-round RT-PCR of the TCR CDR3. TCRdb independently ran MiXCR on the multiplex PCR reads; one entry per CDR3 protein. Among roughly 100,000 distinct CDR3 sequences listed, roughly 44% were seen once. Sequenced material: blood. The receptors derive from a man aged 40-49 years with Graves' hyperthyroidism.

CDR3 nucleotide sequence: TGTGCCAGCCTCCTAGCGGATACGCAGTATTTT. Residues: CASLLADTQYF. V gene TRBV19 combines with J gene TRBJ2-3; perhaps TRBD2 as D (6 bases). V lost 9 bases and J lost 6, with 10 bases in between. There are 11 residues in the CDR3. CDR1 LNHDA and CDR2 SQIVND come from the germline V gene (reference sequence).

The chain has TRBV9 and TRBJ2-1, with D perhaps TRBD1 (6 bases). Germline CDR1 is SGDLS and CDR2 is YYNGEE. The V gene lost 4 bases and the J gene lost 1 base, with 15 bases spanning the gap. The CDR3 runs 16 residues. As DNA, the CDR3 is TGTGCCAGCAGCCTGGGGGACACCTATTCCTACAATGAGCAGTTCTTC. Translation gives CASSLGDTYSYNEQFF.

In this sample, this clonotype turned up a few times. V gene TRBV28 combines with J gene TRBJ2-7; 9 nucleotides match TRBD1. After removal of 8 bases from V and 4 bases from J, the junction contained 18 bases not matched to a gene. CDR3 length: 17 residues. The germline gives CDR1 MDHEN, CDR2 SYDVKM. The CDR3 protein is CASGPPSAHRGRYEQYF. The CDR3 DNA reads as TGTGCCAGCGGACCCCCCAGCGCCCACAGGGGGCGATACGAGCAGTACTTC.

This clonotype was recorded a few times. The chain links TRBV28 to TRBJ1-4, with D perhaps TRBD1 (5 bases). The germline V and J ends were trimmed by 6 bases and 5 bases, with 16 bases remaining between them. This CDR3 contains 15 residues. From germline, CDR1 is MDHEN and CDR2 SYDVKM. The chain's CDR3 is CASSSPVGRNEKLFF. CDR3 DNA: TGTGCCAGCAGCTCGCCTGTGGGGCGCAATGAAAAACTGTTTTTT.

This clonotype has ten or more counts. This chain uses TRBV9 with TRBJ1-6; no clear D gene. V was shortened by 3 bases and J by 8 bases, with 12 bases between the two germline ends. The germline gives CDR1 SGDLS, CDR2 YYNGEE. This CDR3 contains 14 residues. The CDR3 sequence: CASSEGVDDSPLHF. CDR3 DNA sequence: TGTGCCAGCAGCGAGGGTGTAGATGATTCACCCCTCCACTTT.

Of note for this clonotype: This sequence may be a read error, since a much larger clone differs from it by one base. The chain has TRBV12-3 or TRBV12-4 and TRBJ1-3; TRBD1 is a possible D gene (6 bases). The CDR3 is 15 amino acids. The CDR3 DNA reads TGTGCCAGCAGTTTACGCGGGGGCGCTGGAAACACCACATATTTT. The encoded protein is CASSLRGGAGNTTYF.